What follows is one T cell receptor beta chain and its context. Its antigen is still unknown. Clones were read by immunoSEQ multiplex PCR, and TCRdb kept only the in-frame ones, dropping some. This sample has around 84,000 clones, with less than 85% found just once. These data originate in a study of OX40 agonist ivuxolimab in advanced cancers. Overall study context: Ivuxolimab, an agonist antibody against OX40 (CD134), was given to patients. General study results and limits: Individuals who were partial responders at 0.1-3.0 mg/kg had clonal expansion that ranked among the lowest. Expanded clones belonging to CD8+ T cells outnumbered, on average, those of CD4+.

The germline V gene has CDR1 LNHDA and CDR2 SQIVND (reference sequence). The CDR3 contains 15 residues. V gave up 0 bases and J gave up 4 bases, with 10 bases separating them. This clonotype originated in an adult with an advanced solid tumor such as melanoma, head and neck, liver or kidney cancer. V usage is TRBV19 and J usage is TRBJ1-5; no definite D call. The sequenced sample was CD4+ or CD8+ T cells sorted from blood, obtained in a trial of the OX40 agonist ivuxolimab. This CDR3 reads CASSIEGKGNQPQHF. Written as DNA, the CDR3 is TGTGCCAGTAGTATAGAGGGAAAAGGGAATCAGCCCCAGCATTTT.